This T cell receptor (beta chain) was sequenced for a study of blood T cell repertoires in COVID-19. Whole-study context: Acute and convalescent COVID-19 samples came from the United States, Italy and Spain.

The V segment lost 4 bases and the J segment 2 bases; nucleotides outside the gene matches: 7. This CDR3 contains 17 residues. The V gene's germline CDR1 is LGHNA and CDR2 YNFKEQ. Sequenced by immunoSEQ multiplex PCR; TCRdb stores in-frame clones only, minus some. The data show hundreds of thousands of clones, 85% seen once. In its sample, this clone was seen once. The chain has TRBV4-2 and TRBJ2-3, with 12 nucleotides matching TRBD2. The source of this sequence is a woman aged 45-65 years with active or convalescent COVID-19. The sample consisted of peripheral blood. CDR3 residues: CASSPVLAGGVTDTQYF. CDR3 coding DNA: TGTGCCAGCAGCCCCGTGCTAGCGGGAGGGGTCACAGATACGCAGTATTTT.